The 5 T cell receptor beta chains in this list originate from one sample, sequenced in a study of OX40 agonist ivuxolimab in advanced cancers. Clones were sequenced by immunoSEQ multiplex PCR, and TCRdb holds only the in-frame ones, with some missing. Among 40,000 or so clones, 80% were seen once, and the ten largest hold 4.5% to 5.5%. The source was CD4+ or CD8+ T cells sorted from blood, collected in a trial of the OX40 agonist ivuxolimab. These TCRs come from an adult with an advanced solid tumor such as melanoma, head and neck, liver or kidney cancer.

V gene TRBV2 combines with J gene TRBJ2-3; the D gene is possibly TRBD2 (7 bases). CDR1 SNHLY and CDR2 FYNNEI come from the germline V gene. V lost 6 bases and J lost 3, with 13 bases in between. This CDR3 has 14 amino acids. The CDR3 protein is CASSSRGATDTQYF. As DNA, the CDR3 is TGTGCCAGCAGCTCCCGGGGGGCAACAGATACGCAGTATTTT.

V is TRBV7-9 and J is TRBJ2-6; D is perhaps TRBD1 (5 bases). The CDR3 totals 15 residues. CDR1 SEHNR and CDR2 FQNEAQ come from the germline V gene (reference sequence). V gave up 3 bases and J gave up 2 bases, with 8 bases separating them. CDR3 DNA sequence: TGTGCCAGCAGCTTGGAAGGGGCTGGGGCCAACGTCCTGACTTTC. Its protein is CASSLEGAGANVLTF.

This chain links TRBV11-3 with TRBJ2-5; D gene uncertain. Germline assignment: CDR1 SGHNT and CDR2 YENEEA. The V end lost 0 bases, the J end lost 0 bases, and 5 bases lay between the germline ends. CDR3 size: 14 residues. As DNA, the CDR3 is TGTGCCAGCAGCTTAGACAGCAACCAAGAGACCCAGTACTTC. It codes for CASSLDSNQETQYF.

This rearrangement joins TRBV9 to TRBJ2-5; D unresolved. CDR1 is SGDLS and CDR2 is YYNGEE in the germline V gene. The CDR3 runs 14 residues. V lost 0 bases and J 1 base, leaving 7 bases between the germline ends. The CDR3 reads CASSVDGFQETQYF. The CDR3, as DNA: TGTGCCAGCAGCGTAGATGGTTTCCAAGAGACCCAGTACTTC.

Note on this clone: Additional DNA sequences in this sample encode the identical CDR3. J is TRBJ1-5 and V is TRBV28, with D perhaps matching TRBD1 (6 bases). Germline V gene sequence: CDR1 MDHEN, CDR2 SYDVKM. The CDR3 sequence is 12 residues long. V gave up 5 bases and J gave up 9 bases, with 11 bases separating them. The CDR3 here is CASSLQGRPQHF. Written as DNA, the CDR3 is TGTGCCAGCAGTCTCCAGGGGCGGCCCCAGCATTTT.